This paragraph covers one TCR beta chain sequence. These data come from a study of shared clonotypes between healthy human individuals. Study summary: The study used three CD4 naive, three CD4 memory, two CD8 naive and one CD8 memory plate per donor.

Germline loops: CDR1 SGHNT, CDR2 YYREEE (reference sequence). The CDR3 covers 16 residues. J lost 4 bases, V lost 4 bases, and 7 bases had no gene match. Data came from immunoSEQ multiplex PCR; TCRdb stores just in-frame clones and leaves some out. The sample records 1,400,000 or so clones, around 98.5% being singletons. The sequenced material came from naive CD4+ T cells sorted from blood. Documented subset: CD45RA+ positively selected. This chain uses TRBV5-4 with TRBJ2-3; 12 bases agree with TRBD1. This clonotype originated in a man aged 30 to 45 in good health. The chain's CDR3 is CASSRPGQGASDTQYF. The CDR3 region has the DNA TGTGCCAGCAGCCGTCCGGGACAGGGGGCATCAGATACGCAGTATTTT.